The 30 T cell receptor beta chains reported below all come from one sample, sequenced in a study of blood T cell repertoires in COVID-19 (dated by TCRdb to the early 2020s). The library was made by the immunoSEQ multiplex PCR assay. Imported from immuneACCESS, the table was reduced by TCRdb to in-frame sequences with V and J called. These copies leave out some clones; in studies compared against another copy, an unresolved V gene accounts for under half, and the cause of the remainder is not known. The sample yields about 330,000 clones; just over 85% were counted once. The ten largest make up 8% to 13% of the sample. The sample taken for sequencing was PBMCs or T cells enriched from blood (not recorded which). These receptors all stem from a woman younger than 35 who had recovered from COVID-19.

This clone was observed a single time. The J gene is TRBJ2-2, the V gene TRBV28; TRBD1 might be the D (5 bases). The germline V and J ends were trimmed by 2 bases and 7 bases, with 14 bases remaining between them. This CDR3 region has 15 residues. Germline V lookup: CDR1 MDHEN, CDR2 SYDVKM. The CDR3 DNA reads TGTGCCAGCAGTTTACAGGAGTATAGGGGCGGGGAGCTGTTTTTT. It yields the protein CASSLQEYRGGELFF.

The V gene is TRBV11-1, the J gene TRBJ2-5, with D perhaps matching TRBD2 (5 bases). CDR3 length: 14 amino acids. V lost 5 bases and J 5 bases, leaving 15 bases between the germline ends. CDR1 SGHAT and CDR2 FQDESV come from the germline V gene (reference sequence). In DNA, the CDR3 is TGTGCCAGCAGCCGAATCGAGGGCGCGGAGACCCAGTACTTC. Translating gives CASSRIEGAETQYF.

CDR3 in amino acids: CASSISRRGSGANVLTF. CDR3 nucleotide sequence: TGTGCCAGTAGTATTTCGAGGAGGGGTTCTGGGGCCAACGTCCTGACTTTC. The rearrangement joins TRBV19 to TRBJ2-6; a weak D match, TRBD2 (6 bases). With 3 bases removed from V and 1 base from J, the gap between germline ends came to 13 bases. The CDR3 is made up of 17 amino acids. Germline assignment: CDR1 LNHDA and CDR2 SQIVND (reference sequence).

CDR3 DNA sequence: TGTGCCTGGGAGAGGACAGTAGATGGCTACACCTTC. Encoded protein: CAWERTVDGYTF. This chain links TRBV30 with TRBJ1-2, with D maybe TRBD1 (6 bases). The CDR3 is made up of 12 amino acids. The V end lost 5 bases, the J end lost 6 bases, and 13 bases lay between the germline ends. CDR1 and CDR2 from the germline V gene are GTSNPN and SVGIG (reference sequence).

Here the CDR3 reads CASLDTLQGRGTEAFF. The CDR3 nucleotides are TGTGCCAGCCTAGACACTCTACAGGGGAGAGGCACTGAAGCTTTCTTT. This chain connects TRBV19 to TRBJ1-1; 7 nucleotides line up with TRBD1. Germline loops: CDR1 LNHDA, CDR2 SQIVND (reference sequence). The J segment lost 4 bases and the V segment lost 9 bases, leaving 17 bases of the junction unmatched. The CDR3 covers 16 residues.

This chain joins TRBV7-3 and TRBJ1-2; TRBD1 agrees at 11 bases. Germline trimming cut 10 bases from V and 7 bases from J; bases unmatched to any gene: 8. The V gene's germline CDR1 is SGHTA and CDR2 FQGTGA. The CDR3 totals 13 residues. Here the CDR3 reads CATGGGQGAGYTF. CDR3 DNA sequence: TGTGCCACCGGGGGAGGACAGGGGGCTGGCTACACCTTC.

The rearrangement links TRBV10-3 to TRBJ1-6, with 9 nucleotides matching TRBD1. This CDR3 has 16 amino acids. Germline CDR1 ENHRY, CDR2 SYGVKD. The junction had 4 bases not matched to a gene; V was cut back by 0 bases and J by 7 bases. The CDR3 DNA is TGTGCCATCAGTGAGTCGGGGACAGGGAGGAATTCACCCCTCCACTTT. Translating gives CAISESGTGRNSPLHF.

The J gene is TRBJ2-7, the V gene TRBV30; 12 bases are a match to TRBD2. The CDR3 length is 13 residues. The germline V gene encodes CDR1 GTSNPN and CDR2 SVGIG (reference sequence). Germline trimming cut 4 bases from V and 5 bases from J; bases unmatched to any gene: 3. CDR3 loop: CAWTSGGDHEQYF. The DNA for the CDR3 is TGTGCCTGGACTAGCGGGGGGGACCACGAGCAGTACTTC.

Only one count was recorded for this clone. The gene calls are TRBV28 and TRBJ1-5, with 10 bases fitting TRBD1. This CDR3 comprises 14 residues. The junction had 8 bases not matched to a gene; V was cut back by 8 bases and J by 7 bases. CDR1 is MDHEN, CDR2 SYDVKM, per germline. CDR3 DNA sequence: TGTGCCAGCCAGGTGCCGGGACAGGGGCAGCCCCAGCATTTT. This gives the protein CASQVPGQGQPQHF.

This clone was seen only once. The chain employs TRBV11-1 and TRBJ2-7; possibly TRBD2 for D (6 bases). Germline V gene sequence: CDR1 SGHAT, CDR2 FQDESV (reference sequence). V lost 3 bases and J 2 bases, leaving 14 bases between the germline ends. CDR3 length: 15 amino acids. The CDR3, as DNA: TGTGCCAGCAGCTTCGGCGGGGCCCCGACCTACGAGCAGTACTTC. It codes for CASSFGGAPTYEQYF.

The V and J genes are TRBV5-1 and TRBJ2-3, with 8 bases that match TRBD1. Germline-derived CDR1 and CDR2 are SGHRS and YFSETQ. The CDR3 is made up of 18 amino acids. With 4 bases clipped from V and 0 bases from J, the junction kept 13 bases outside the gene matches. The CDR3 coding sequence is TGCGCCAGCAGCGGAACAGGGGGACCCCAAACTAGCACAGATACGCAGTATTTT. Its protein is CASSGTGGPQTSTDTQYF. Drawing the rest from reference TRBV5-1 and TRBJ2-3, the complete variable domain is KAGVTQTPRYLIKTRGQQVTLSCSPISGHRSVSWYQQTPGQGLQFLFEYFSETQRNKGNFPGRFSGRQFSNSRSEMNVSTLELGDSALYLCASSGTGGPQTSTDTQYFGPGTRLTVL.

The chain recombines TRBV6-4 with TRBJ2-1; D is undetermined. V lost 0 bases and J lost 3, with 21 bases in between. This CDR3 has 19 residues. Per the germline V gene, CDR1 is MRHNA and CDR2 is SNTAGT. The CDR3 spells CASSDSRLRDSELYNEQFF. DNA for the CDR3: TGTGCCAGCAGTGACTCGAGGCTGCGAGACTCTGAACTCTACAATGAGCAGTTCTTC.

This clone has a count of ten or more. Distinct nucleotide sequences in the sample also encode this CDR3. The chain links TRBV5-1 to TRBJ2-1; the match to TRBD2 covers 14 bases. The length of the CDR3 is 16 residues. V trimming: 4 bases; J trimming: 10 bases; junction bases outside the gene matches: 10. The germline V gene has CDR1 SGHRS and CDR2 YFSETQ. Here the CDR3 reads CASSRATSGGAGEQFF. The CDR3 DNA reads TGCGCCAGCAGCCGGGCGACTAGCGGGGGGGCGGGAGAGCAGTTCTTC.

The sample holds one count of this clone. The V call is TRBV19, the J call TRBJ2-7; 10 bases agree with TRBD2. Germline V gene lookup returns CDR1 LNHDA and CDR2 SQIVND (reference sequence). The J segment lost 3 bases and the V segment lost 2 bases, leaving 4 bases of the junction unmatched. There are 15 residues in the CDR3. The CDR3 sequence: CASSIKAGGLYEQYF. As DNA, the CDR3 is TGTGCCAGTAGTATAAAAGCGGGAGGGCTCTACGAGCAGTACTTC.

J is TRBJ1-1 and V is TRBV28; TRBD1 might be the D (5 bases). V gave up 6 bases and J gave up 1 base, with 15 bases separating them. The CDR3 loop spans 15 amino acids. Germline V gene lookup returns CDR1 MDHEN and CDR2 SYDVKM. The CDR3 reads CASRLGDRANTEAFF. CDR3 DNA: TGTGCCAGCAGATTAGGAGACAGAGCGAACACTGAAGCTTTCTTT.

The V gene is TRBV11-2, the J gene TRBJ2-1; perhaps TRBD2 as D (6 bases). The CDR3 is 14 amino acids. The V end lost 5 bases, the J end lost 8 bases, and 16 bases lay between the germline ends. Germline CDR1 is SGHAT and CDR2 is FQNNGV. The CDR3 here is CASSASGEDDEQFF. In DNA, the CDR3 is TGTGCCAGCAGCGCGTCGGGAGAGGACGATGAGCAGTTCTTC.

This clone has just one count. The chain is built from TRBV15 and TRBJ2-1, with TRBD2 identical over 8 bases. J lost 7 bases, V lost 1 base, and 6 bases had no gene match. The CDR3 is 15 amino acids. CDR1 and CDR2 (germline): LNHNV, YYDKDF (reference sequence). The CDR3 loop reads CATSRASGSMNEQFF. The CDR3 DNA reads as TGTGCCACCAGCAGAGCGAGCGGGAGTATGAATGAGCAGTTCTTC.

The rearrangement joins TRBV12-2 to TRBJ1-5. TRBV12-2 is listed as a pseudogene. This CDR3 has 15 amino acids. CDR3 sequence: CASRLAGGMVQPQHF. The CDR3 DNA sequence: TGTGCAAGTCGCTTAGCGGGAGGGATGGTTCAGCCCCAGCATTTT.

The chain links TRBV9 to TRBJ1-2; 8 positions agree with TRBD1. Germline V gene data show CDR1 as SGDLS and CDR2 as YYNGEE. The length of the CDR3 is 15 residues. The V and J ends lost 6 bases and 0 bases, in that order; junction bases with no gene match: 7. CDR3 in DNA: TGTGCCAGCACCAGGACAGGGACCACTAACTATGGCTACACCTTC. Translating it yields CASTRTGTTNYGYTF.

The chain joins TRBV7-6 to TRBJ1-2; 8 bases agree with TRBD1. Unmatched junction bases numbered 3, after V lost 5 bases and J lost 7 bases. Germline CDR1 reads SGHVS; CDR2 reads FNYEAQ. There are 12 residues in the CDR3. CDR3 coding DNA: TGTGCCAGCAGCCTACAGGGGGGTGGCTACACCTTC. The encoded protein is CASSLQGGGYTF.

This chain connects TRBV5-1 to TRBJ2-1, with D hard to call. With 0 bases removed from V and 8 bases from J, the gap between germline ends came to 15 bases. Germline V gene data show CDR1 as SGHRS and CDR2 as YFSETQ. The CDR3 extends over 15 amino acids. The CDR3 DNA follows: TGCGCCAGCAGCTTGGGTGACAAATCTTGGGATGAGCAGTTCTTC. Its translation: CASSLGDKSWDEQFF. Using reference TRBV5-1 and TRBJ2-1 for the parts outside the CDR3, the full variable domain is KAGVTQTPRYLIKTRGQQVTLSCSPISGHRSVSWYQQTPGQGLQFLFEYFSETQRNKGNFPGRFSGRQFSNSRSEMNVSTLELGDSALYLCASSLGDKSWDEQFFGPGTRLTVL.

On this clone itself: Other DNA sequences in the same sample also yield this CDR3. The chain uses TRBV12-3 or TRBV12-4 and TRBJ2-7; D might be TRBD2 (6 bases). CDR3 length equals 12 residues. Trimming removed 3 bases at V and 3 bases at J, with 6 bases between. CDR3 coding DNA: TGTGCCAGCAGTTTCGGGAGCTACGAGCAGTACTTC. Amino acid sequence: CASSFGSYEQYF.

V is TRBV7-3 and J is TRBJ2-1, with TRBD1 matching over 7 bases. The V segment lost 5 bases and the J segment 5 bases; nucleotides outside the gene matches: 6. CDR3 size: 14 residues. CDR1 and CDR2 from the germline V gene are SGHTA and FQGTGA. CDR3 amino acids: CASSKQGRDNEQFF. In DNA form, the CDR3 reads TGTGCCAGCAGCAAACAGGGGAGAGACAATGAGCAGTTCTTC.

The V and J genes are TRBV7-2 and TRBJ1-1; 9 bases match TRBD1. The length of the CDR3 is 18 residues. Losses at the gene ends were 5 bases for V and 1 base for J; bases not matched to a gene: 14. The germline V gene encodes CDR1 SGHTA and CDR2 FQGNSA. The CDR3 spells CASSLTRDRVLGNTEAFF. CDR3 bases: TGTGCCAGCAGCCTCACCCGGGACAGGGTATTGGGGAACACTGAAGCTTTCTTT.

The rearrangement uses TRBV21-1 and TRBJ1-1; the D call TRBD1 from the table was never checked on the DNA. TRBV21-1 is a known pseudogene. This CDR3 is built from 13 residues. The CDR3 is CATLGQPITEAFF. CDR3 DNA: TGTGCCACCCTGGGACAGCCGATAACTGAAGCTTTCTTT.

V gene TRBV28 combines with J gene TRBJ2-7; D remains unclear. Germline V CDR1 and CDR2: MDHEN, SYDVKM. The CDR3 totals 12 residues. The V end was cut by 2 bases, the J end by 3 bases, with 5 bases between. In DNA form, the CDR3 reads TGTGCCAGCAGTTTAGTACACTACGAGCAGTACTTC. Its protein is CASSLVHYEQYF. The full variable domain, in which reference TRBV28 and TRBJ2-7 provide the parts outside the CDR3, is DVKVTQSSRYLVKRTGEKVFLECVQDMDHENMFWYRQDPGLGLRLIYFSYDVKMKEKGDIPEGYSVSREKKERFSLILESASTNQTSMYLCASSLVHYEQYFGPGTRLTVT.

This clone was recorded once. The chain is built from TRBV7-9 and TRBJ2-2; D gene unclear. The CDR3 contains 12 residues. Germline CDR1 SEHNR, CDR2 FQNEAQ (reference sequence). V gave up 4 bases and J gave up 4 bases, with 4 bases separating them. The chain's CDR3 is CASSSSTGELFF. In DNA, the CDR3 is TGTGCCAGCAGCTCCAGCACCGGGGAGCTGTTTTTT.

In nucleotides, the CDR3 is TGTGCCAGCAGCAAATGGAGAAGCTCTGGAAACACCATATATTTT. Translating it yields CASSKWRSSGNTIYF. The rearrangement links TRBV11-2 to TRBJ1-3, with D uncertain. V gave up 5 bases and J gave up 0 bases, with 11 bases separating them. The germline CDR1 and CDR2 sequences are SGHAT and FQNNGV. The CDR3 consists of 15 residues.

The chain couples TRBV5-1 to TRBJ1-2; D possibly corresponds to TRBD1 (5 bases). Germline V gene sequence: CDR1 SGHRS, CDR2 YFSETQ. The V gene lost 0 bases and the J gene lost 8 bases, with 20 bases spanning the gap. CDR3 size: 16 residues. For the CDR3, the DNA is TGCGCCAGCAGCTTGGTTACCACATCGGGGGTAAGAGGCTACACCTTC. This sequence encodes CASSLVTTSGVRGYTF.

The chain recombines TRBV27 with TRBJ1-5, with D maybe TRBD1 (5 bases). This CDR3 has 13 amino acids. The V end lost 3 bases, the J end lost 9 bases, and 12 bases lay between the germline ends. CDR1 is MNHEY and CDR2 is SMNVEV in the germline V gene (reference sequence). The DNA for the CDR3 is TGTGCCAGCAGTTTGAGGCAGGGCAGGCCCCAGCATTTT. Translating it yields CASSLRQGRPQHF.